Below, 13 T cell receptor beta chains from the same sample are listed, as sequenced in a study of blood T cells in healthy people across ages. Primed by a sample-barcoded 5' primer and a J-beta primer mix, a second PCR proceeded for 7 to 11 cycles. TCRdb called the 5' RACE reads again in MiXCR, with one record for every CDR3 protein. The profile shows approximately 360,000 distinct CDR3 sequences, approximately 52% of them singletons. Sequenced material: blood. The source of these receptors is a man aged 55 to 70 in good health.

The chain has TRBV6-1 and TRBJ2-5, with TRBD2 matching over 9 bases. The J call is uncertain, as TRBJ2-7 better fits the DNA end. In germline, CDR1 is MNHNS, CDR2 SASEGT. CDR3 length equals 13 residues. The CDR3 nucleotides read TGTGCCAGCAGGGGACTAGCAAGCGCCGAGCAGTACTTC. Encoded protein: CASRGLASAEQYF.

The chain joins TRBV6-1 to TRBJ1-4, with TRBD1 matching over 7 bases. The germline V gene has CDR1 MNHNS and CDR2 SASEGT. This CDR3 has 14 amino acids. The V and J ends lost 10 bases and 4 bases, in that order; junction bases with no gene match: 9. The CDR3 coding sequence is TGTGCCACCTCAGGGGACAGCATTAATGAAAAACTGTTTTTT. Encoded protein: CATSGDSINEKLFF.

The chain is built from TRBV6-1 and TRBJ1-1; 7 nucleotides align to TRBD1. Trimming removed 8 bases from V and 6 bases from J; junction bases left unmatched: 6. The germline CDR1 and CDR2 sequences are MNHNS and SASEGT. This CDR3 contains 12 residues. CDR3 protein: CASLQGIAEAFF. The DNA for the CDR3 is TGTGCCAGCCTACAGGGGATAGCTGAAGCTTTCTTT.

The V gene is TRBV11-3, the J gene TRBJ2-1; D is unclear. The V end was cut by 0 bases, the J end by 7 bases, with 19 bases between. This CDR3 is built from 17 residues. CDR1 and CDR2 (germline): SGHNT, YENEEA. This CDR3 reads CASSLEAFESSRNEQFF. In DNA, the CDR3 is TGTGCCAGCAGCTTAGAAGCCTTCGAGTCGTCTCGAAATGAGCAGTTCTTC. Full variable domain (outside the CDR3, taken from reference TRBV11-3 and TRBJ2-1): EAGVVQSPRYKIIEKKQPVAFWCNPISGHNTLYWYLQNLGQGPELLIRYENEEAVDDSQLPKDRFSAERLKGVDSTLKIQPAELGDSAVYLCASSLEAFESSRNEQFFGPGTRLTVL.

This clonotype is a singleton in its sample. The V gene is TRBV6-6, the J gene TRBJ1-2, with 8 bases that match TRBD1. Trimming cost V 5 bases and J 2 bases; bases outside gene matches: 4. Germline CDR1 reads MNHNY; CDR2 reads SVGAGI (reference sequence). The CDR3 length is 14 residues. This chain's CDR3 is CASSAGTGNYGYTF. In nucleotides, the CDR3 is TGTGCCAGCAGTGCCGGGACAGGCAACTATGGCTACACCTTC.

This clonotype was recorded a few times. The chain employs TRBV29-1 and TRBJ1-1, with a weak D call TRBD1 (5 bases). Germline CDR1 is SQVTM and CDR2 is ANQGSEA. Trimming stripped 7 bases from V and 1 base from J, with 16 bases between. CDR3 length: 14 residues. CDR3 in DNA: TGCAGCGCCGAAAGGGGCCGACGGAACACTGAAGCTTTCTTT. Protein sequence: CSAERGRRNTEAFF.

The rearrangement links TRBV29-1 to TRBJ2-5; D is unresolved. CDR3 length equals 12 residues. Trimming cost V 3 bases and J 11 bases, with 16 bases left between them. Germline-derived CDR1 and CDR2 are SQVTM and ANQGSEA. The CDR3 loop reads CSVEIGPNEQYF. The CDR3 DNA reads TGCAGCGTTGAGATAGGTCCCAATGAGCAGTACTTC.

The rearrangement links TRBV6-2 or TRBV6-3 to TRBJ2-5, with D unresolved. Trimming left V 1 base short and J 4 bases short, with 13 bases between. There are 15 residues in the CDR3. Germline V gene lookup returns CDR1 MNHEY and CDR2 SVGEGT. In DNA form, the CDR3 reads TGTGCCAGCAGTTACTGGCTTAATCAGATAGAGACCCAGTACTTC. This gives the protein CASSYWLNQIETQYF.

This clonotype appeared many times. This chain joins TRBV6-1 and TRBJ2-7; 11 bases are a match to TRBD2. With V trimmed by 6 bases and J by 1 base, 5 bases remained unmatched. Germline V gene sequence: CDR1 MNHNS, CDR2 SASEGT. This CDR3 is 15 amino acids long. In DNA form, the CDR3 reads TGTGCCAGCAGCCCCGGGACTAGCGGTTCCTACGAGCAGTACTTC. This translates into CASSPGTSGSYEQYF.

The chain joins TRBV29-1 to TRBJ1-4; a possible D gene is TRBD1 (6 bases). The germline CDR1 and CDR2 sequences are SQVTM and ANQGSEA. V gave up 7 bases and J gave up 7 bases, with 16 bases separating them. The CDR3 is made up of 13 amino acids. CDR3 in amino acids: CSAKQGWGEKLFF. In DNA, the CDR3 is TGCAGCGCAAAACAGGGATGGGGTGAAAAACTGTTTTTT.

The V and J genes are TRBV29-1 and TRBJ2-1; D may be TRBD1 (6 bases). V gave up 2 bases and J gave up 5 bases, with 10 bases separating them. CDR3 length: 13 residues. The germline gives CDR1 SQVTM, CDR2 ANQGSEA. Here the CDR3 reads CSVEQGMDNEQFF. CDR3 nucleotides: TGCAGCGTTGAACAGGGGATGGACAATGAGCAGTTCTTC.

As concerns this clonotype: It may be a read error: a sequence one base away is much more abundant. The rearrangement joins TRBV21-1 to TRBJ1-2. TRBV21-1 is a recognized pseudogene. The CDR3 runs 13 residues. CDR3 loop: CARIAGFTYGYTF. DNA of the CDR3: TGTGCCAGGATAGCAGGATTTACCTATGGCTACACCTTC.

The CDR3 DNA reads TGTGCCAGCAGTCCTCCTGGGGGGCAGGGGATGTACGAGCAGTACTTC. Translation gives CASSPPGGQGMYEQYF. This chain links TRBV27 with TRBJ2-7, with D possibly called TRBD1 or TRBD2 (6 bases each). The V gene lost 5 bases and the J gene lost 4 bases, with 21 bases spanning the gap. The germline V gene has CDR1 MNHEY and CDR2 SMNVEV (reference sequence). This CDR3 region has 16 residues.